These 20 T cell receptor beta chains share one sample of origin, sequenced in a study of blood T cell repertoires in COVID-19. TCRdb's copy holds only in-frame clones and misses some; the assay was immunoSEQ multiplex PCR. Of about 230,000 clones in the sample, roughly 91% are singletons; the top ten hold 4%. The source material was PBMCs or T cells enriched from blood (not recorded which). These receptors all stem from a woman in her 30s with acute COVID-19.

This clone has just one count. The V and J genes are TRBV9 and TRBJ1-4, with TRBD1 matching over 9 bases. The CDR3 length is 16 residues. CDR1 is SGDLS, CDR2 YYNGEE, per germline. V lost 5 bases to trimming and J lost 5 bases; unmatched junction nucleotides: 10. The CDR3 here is CASSMGQGSSNEKLFF. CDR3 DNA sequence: TGTGCCAGCAGTATGGGACAGGGAAGCTCCAATGAAAAACTGTTTTTT.

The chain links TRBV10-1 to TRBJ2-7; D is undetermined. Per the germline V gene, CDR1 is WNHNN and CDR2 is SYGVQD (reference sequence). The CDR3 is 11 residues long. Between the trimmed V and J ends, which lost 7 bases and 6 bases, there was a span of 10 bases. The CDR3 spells CASIFQLEQYF. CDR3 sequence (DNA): TGCGCCAGCATCTTTCAACTCGAGCAGTACTTC.

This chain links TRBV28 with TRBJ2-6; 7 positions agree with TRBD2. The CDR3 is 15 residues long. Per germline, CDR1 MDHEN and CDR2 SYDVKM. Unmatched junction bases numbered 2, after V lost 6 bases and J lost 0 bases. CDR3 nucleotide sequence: TGTGCCAGCAGGTCGGGGGGCTCTGGGGCCAACGTCCTGACTTTC. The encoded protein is CASRSGGSGANVLTF.

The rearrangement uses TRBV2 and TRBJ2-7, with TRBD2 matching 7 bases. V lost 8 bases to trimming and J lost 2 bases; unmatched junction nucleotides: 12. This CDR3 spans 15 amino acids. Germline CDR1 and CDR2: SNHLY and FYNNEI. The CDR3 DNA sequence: TGTGCCAGCTACGGCGGGGAGGGTATCACCTACGAGCAGTACTTC. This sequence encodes CASYGGEGITYEQYF.

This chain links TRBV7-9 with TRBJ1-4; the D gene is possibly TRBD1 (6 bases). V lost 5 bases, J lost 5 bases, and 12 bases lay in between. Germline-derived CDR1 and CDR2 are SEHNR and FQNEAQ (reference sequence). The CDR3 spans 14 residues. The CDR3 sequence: CASSPSDRNEKLFF. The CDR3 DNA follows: TGTGCCAGCAGCCCATCAGACAGGAATGAAAAACTGTTTTTT.

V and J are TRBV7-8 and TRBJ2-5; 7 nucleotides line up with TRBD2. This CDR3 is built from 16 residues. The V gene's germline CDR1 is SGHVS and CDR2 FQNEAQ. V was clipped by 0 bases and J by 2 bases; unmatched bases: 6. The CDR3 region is CASSLAFGGLQETQYF. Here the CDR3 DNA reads TGTGCCAGCAGCTTAGCCTTCGGGGGGTTACAAGAGACCCAGTACTTC.

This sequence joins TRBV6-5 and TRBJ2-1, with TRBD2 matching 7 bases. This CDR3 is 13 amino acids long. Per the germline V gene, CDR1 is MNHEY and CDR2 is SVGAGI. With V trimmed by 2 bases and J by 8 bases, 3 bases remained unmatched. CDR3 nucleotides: TGTGCCAGCAGTTACGGGAGGGCTTATGAGCAGTTCTTC. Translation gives CASSYGRAYEQFF.

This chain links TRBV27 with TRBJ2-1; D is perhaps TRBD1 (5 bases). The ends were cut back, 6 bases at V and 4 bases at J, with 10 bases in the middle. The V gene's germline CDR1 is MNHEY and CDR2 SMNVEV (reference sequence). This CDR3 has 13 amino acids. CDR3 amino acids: CASRTQGYNEQFF. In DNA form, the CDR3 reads TGTGCCAGCAGGACCCAGGGTTACAATGAGCAGTTCTTC.

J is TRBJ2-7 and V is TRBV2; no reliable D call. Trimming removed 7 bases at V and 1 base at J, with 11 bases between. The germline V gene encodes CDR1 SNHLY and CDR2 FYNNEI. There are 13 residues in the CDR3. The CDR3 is CASTQHPSYEQYF. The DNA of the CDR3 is TGTGCCAGCACCCAACACCCGTCCTACGAGCAGTACTTC.

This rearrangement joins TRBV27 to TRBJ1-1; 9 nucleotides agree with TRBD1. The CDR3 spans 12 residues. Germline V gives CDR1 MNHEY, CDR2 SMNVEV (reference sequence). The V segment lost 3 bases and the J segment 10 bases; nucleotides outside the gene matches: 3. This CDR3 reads CASSFGTGRAFF. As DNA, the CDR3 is TGTGCCAGCAGTTTTGGGACAGGGAGAGCTTTCTTT.

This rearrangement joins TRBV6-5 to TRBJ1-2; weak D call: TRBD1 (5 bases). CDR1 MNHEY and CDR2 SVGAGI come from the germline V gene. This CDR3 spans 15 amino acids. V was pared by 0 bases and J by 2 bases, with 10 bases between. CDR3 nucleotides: TGTGCCAGCAGTTACTCGCGGGGGTCGAACTATGGCTACACCTTC. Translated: CASSYSRGSNYGYTF.

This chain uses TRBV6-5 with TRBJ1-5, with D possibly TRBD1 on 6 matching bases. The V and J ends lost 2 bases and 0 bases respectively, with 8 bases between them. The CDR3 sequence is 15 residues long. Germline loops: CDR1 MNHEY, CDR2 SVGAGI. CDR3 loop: CASSYGQYSNQPQHF. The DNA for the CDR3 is TGTGCCAGCAGTTACGGACAGTATAGCAATCAGCCCCAGCATTTT.

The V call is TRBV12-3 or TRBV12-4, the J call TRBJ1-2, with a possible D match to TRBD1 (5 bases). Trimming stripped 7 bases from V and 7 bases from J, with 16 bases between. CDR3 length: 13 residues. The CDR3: CASTTLGGGGYTF. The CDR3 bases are TGTGCCAGCACCACCCTGGGGGGGGGTGGCTACACCTTC.

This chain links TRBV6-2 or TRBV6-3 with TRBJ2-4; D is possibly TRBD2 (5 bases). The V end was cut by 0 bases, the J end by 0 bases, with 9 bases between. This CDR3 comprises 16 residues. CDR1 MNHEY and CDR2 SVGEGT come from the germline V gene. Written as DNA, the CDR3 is TGTGCCAGCAGTTACTCGAGGGCACTAGCCAAAAACATTCAGTACTTC. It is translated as CASSYSRALAKNIQYF.

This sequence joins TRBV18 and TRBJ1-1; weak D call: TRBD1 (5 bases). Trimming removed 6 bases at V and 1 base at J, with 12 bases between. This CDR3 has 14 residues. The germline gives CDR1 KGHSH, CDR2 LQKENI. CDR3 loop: CASSSGVTNTEAFF. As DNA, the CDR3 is TGTGCCAGCTCCTCGGGGGTAACGAACACTGAAGCTTTCTTT.

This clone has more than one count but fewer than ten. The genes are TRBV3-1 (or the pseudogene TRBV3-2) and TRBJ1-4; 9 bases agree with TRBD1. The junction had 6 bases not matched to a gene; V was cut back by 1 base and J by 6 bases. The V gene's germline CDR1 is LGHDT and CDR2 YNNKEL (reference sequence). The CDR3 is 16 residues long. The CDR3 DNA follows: TGTGCCAGCAGCCAAGGGACAGGGGAGCTTTATGAAAAACTGTTTTTT. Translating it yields CASSQGTGELYEKLFF.

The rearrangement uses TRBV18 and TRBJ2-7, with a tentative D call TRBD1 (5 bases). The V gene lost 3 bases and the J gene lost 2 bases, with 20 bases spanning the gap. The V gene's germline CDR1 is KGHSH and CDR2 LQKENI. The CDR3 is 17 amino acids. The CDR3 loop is CASSPSSQGLVPYEQYF. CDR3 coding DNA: TGTGCCAGCTCACCTAGTTCTCAGGGCTTGGTGCCCTACGAGCAGTACTTC.

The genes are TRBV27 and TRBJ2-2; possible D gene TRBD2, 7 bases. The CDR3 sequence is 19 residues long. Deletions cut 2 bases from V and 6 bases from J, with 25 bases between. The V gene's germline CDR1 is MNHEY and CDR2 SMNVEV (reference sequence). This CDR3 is CASSLEANRGGGQAGELFF. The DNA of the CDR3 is TGTGCCAGCAGTTTAGAGGCAAACCGGGGCGGGGGCCAGGCCGGGGAGCTGTTTTTT.

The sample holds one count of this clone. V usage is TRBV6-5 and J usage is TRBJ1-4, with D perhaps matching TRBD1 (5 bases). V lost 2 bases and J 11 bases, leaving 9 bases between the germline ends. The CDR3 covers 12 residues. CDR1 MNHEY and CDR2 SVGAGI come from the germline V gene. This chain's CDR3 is CASSYDRQKLFF. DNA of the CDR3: TGTGCCAGCAGTTACGATCGACAGAAACTGTTTTTT.

The CDR3: CASSYGTGGEQYF. CDR3 in DNA: TGCGCCAGCAGCTACGGGACAGGGGGTGAGCAGTACTTC. V usage is TRBV5-1 and J usage is TRBJ2-7; 11 bases are a match to TRBD1. CDR1 and CDR2 (germline): SGHRS, YFSETQ. With V trimmed by 3 bases and J by 7 bases, 3 bases remained unmatched. The CDR3 covers 13 residues. Based on the CDR3 plus reference TRBV5-1 and TRBJ2-7, the full variable domain is KAGVTQTPRYLIKTRGQQVTLSCSPISGHRSVSWYQQTPGQGLQFLFEYFSETQRNKGNFPGRFSGRQFSNSRSEMNVSTLELGDSALYLCASSYGTGGEQYFGPGTRLTVT.